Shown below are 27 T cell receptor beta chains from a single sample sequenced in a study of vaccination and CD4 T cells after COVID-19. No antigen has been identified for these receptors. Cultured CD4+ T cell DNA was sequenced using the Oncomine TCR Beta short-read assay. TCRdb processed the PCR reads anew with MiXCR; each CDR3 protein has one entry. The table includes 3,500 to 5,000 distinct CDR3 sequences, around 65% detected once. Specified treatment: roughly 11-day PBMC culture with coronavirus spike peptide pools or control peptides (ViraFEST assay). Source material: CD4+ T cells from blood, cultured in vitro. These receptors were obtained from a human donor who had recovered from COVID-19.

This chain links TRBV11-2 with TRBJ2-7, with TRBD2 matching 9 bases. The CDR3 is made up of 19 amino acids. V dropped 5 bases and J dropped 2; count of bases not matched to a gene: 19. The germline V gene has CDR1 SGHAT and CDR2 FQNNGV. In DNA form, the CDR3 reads TGTGCCAGCAGCCCCTCCTCGGTTGGCGGGGGGGCGATCACCTACGAGCAGTACTTC. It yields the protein CASSPSSVGGGAITYEQYF.

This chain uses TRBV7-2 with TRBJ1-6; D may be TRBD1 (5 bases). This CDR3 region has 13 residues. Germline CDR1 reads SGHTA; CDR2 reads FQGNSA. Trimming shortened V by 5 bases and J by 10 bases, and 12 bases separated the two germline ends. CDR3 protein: CASSQEWGSPLHF. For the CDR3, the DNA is TGTGCCAGCAGCCAAGAATGGGGGTCACCCCTCCACTTT.

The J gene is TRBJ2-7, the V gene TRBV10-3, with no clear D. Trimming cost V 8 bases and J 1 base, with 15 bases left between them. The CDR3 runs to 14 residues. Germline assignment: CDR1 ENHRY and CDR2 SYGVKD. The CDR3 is CAIGMWGESYEQYF. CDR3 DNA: TGTGCCATCGGGATGTGGGGTGAGTCCTACGAGCAGTACTTC.

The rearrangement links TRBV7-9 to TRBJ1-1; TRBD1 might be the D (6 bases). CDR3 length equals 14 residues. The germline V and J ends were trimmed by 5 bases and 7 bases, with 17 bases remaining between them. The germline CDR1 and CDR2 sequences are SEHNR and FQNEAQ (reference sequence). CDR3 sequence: CASSQKGGGDEAFF. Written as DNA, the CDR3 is TGTGCCAGCAGCCAGAAGGGGGGCGGTGATGAAGCTTTCTTT.

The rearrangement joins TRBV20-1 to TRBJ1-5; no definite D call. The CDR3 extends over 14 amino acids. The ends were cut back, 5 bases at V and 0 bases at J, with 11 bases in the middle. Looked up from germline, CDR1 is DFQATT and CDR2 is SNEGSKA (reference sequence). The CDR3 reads CSASSASSNQPQHF. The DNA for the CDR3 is TGCAGTGCTTCGAGCGCCTCTAGCAATCAGCCCCAGCATTTT.

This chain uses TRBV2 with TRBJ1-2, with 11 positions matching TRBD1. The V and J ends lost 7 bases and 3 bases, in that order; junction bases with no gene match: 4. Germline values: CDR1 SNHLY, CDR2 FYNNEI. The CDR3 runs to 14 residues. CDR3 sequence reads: CASTGTGGYYGYTF. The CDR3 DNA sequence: TGTGCCAGCACCGGGACAGGGGGTTACTATGGCTACACCTTC.

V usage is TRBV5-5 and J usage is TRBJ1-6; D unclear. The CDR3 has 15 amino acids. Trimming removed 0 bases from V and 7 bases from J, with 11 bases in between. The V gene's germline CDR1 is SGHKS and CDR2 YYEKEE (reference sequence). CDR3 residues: CASSLESRTNSPLHF. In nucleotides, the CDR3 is TGTGCCAGCAGCTTGGAATCCAGAACGAATTCACCCCTCCACTTT.

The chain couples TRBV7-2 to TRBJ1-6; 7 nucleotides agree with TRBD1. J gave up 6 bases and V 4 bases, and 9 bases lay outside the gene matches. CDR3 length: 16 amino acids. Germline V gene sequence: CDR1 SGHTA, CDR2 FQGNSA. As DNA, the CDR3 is TGTGCCAGCAGCTCGGATTCCGGGACAGTTAATTCACCCCTCCACTTT. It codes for CASSSDSGTVNSPLHF.

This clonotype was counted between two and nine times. For the CDR3, the DNA is TGTGCCAGCAGTGGCAGGGCGGAGACTGAAGCTTTCTTT. This sequence encodes CASSGRAETEAFF. The rearrangement joins TRBV6-1 to TRBJ1-1; D perhaps matches TRBD1 (5 bases). This CDR3 spans 13 amino acids. Trimming left V 4 bases short and J 5 bases short, with 11 bases between. The germline V gene has CDR1 MNHNS and CDR2 SASEGT.

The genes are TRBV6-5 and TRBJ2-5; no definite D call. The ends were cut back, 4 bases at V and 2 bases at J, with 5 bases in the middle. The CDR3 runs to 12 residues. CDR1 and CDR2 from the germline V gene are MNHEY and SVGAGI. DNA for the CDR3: TGTGCCAGCAGTTTGGGTCAAGAGACCCAGTACTTC. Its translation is CASSLGQETQYF.

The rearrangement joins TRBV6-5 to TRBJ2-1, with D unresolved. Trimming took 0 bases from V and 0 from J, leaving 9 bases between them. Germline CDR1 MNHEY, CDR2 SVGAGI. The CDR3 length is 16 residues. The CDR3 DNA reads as TGTGCCAGCAGTTACTCGACGCGCTTCTCCTACAATGAGCAGTTCTTC. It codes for CASSYSTRFSYNEQFF.

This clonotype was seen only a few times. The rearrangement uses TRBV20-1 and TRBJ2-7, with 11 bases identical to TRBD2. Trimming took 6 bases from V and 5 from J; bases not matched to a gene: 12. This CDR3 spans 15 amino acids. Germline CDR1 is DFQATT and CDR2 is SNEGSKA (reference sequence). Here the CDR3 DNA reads TGCAGTGCGTTAGCGGGGGGGCGGGTAGGCCACGAGCAGTACTTC. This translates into CSALAGGRVGHEQYF.

CDR3 sequence (DNA): TGTGCCAGCAGCCTTAGGGGTTACGAGCAGTACTTC. Its translation is CASSLRGYEQYF. V usage is TRBV7-8 and J usage is TRBJ2-7; a weak D match, TRBD1 (5 bases). Germline V CDR1 and CDR2: SGHVS, FQNEAQ. The ends were cut back, 5 bases at V and 4 bases at J, with 9 bases in the middle. The CDR3 is 12 residues long.

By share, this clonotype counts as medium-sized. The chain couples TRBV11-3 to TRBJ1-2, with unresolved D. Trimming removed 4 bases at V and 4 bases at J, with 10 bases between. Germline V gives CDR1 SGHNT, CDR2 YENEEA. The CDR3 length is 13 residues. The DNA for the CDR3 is TGTGCCAGCAGCTCCTCAGCTTCCTATGGCTACACCTTC. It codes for CASSSSASYGYTF.

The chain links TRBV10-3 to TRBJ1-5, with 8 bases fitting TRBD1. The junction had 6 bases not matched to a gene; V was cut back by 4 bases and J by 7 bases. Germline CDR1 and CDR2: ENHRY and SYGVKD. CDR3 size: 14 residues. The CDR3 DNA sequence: TGTGCCATCAGTGCGGACAGGGCACGGCAGCCCCAGCATTTT. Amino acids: CAISADRARQPQHF.

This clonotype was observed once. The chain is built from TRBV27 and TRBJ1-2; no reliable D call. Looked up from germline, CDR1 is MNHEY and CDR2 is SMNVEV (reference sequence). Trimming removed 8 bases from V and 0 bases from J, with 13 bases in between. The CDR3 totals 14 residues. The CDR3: CASRAAPANYGYTF. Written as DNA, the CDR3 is TGTGCCAGCCGGGCCGCACCAGCTAACTATGGCTACACCTTC.

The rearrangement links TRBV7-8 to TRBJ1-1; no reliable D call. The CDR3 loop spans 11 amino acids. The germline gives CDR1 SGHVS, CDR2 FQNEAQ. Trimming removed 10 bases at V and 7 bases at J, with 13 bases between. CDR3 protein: CATFRWLEAFF. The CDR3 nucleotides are TGTGCCACCTTTAGGTGGCTTGAAGCTTTCTTT.

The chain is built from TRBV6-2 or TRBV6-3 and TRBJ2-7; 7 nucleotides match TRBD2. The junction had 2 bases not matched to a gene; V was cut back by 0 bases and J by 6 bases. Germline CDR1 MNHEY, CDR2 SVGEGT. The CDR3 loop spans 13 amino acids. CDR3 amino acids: CASSYSGGGEQYF. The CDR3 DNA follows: TGTGCCAGCAGTTACTCGGGCGGGGGCGAGCAGTACTTC.

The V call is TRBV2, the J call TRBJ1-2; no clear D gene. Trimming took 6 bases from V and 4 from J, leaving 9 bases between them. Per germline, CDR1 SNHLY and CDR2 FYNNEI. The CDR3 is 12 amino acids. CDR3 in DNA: TGTGCCAGCAGCCCGGAGGTCTATGGCTACACCTTC. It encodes CASSPEVYGYTF.

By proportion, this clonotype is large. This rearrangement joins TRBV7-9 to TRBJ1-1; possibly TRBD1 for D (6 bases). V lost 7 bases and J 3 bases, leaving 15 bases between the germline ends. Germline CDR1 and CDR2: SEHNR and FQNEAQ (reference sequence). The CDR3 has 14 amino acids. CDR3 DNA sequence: TGTGCCAGCACCCTCGCGGGGGCTGACACTGAAGCTTTCTTT. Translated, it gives CASTLAGADTEAFF.

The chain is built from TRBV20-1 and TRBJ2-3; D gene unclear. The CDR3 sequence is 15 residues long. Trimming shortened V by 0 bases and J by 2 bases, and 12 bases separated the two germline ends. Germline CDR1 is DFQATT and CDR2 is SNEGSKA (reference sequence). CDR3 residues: CSAREGGLFTDTQYF. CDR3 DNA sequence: TGCAGTGCTAGAGAGGGCGGCCTCTTCACAGATACGCAGTATTTT.

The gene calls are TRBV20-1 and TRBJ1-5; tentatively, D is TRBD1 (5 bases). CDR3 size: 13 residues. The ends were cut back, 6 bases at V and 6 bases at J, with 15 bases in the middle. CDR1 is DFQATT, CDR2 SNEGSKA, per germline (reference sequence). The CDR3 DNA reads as TGCAGTGCCGGGGGAGGGTCCAGTCAGCCCCAGCATTTT. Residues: CSAGGGSSQPQHF.

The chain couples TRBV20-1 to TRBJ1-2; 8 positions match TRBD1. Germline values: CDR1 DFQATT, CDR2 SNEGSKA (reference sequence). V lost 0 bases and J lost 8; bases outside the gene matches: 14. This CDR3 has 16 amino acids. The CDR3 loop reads CSARDPQGAPLGGYTF. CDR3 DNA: TGCAGTGCTAGAGATCCCCAGGGGGCGCCTCTCGGGGGCTACACCTTC.

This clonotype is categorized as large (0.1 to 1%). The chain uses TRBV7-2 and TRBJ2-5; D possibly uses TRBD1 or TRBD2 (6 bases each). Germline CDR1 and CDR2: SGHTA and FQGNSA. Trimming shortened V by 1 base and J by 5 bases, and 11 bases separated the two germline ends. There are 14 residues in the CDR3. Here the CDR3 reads CASSLGRGRETQYF. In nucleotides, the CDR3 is TGTGCCAGCAGCTTAGGTCGGGGGCGGGAGACCCAGTACTTC.

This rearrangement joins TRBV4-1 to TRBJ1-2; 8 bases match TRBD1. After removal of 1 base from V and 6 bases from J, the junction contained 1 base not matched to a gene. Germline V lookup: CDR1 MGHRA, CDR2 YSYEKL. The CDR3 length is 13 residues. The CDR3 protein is CASSQGQGNGYTF. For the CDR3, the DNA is TGCGCCAGCAGCCAAGGACAGGGGAATGGCTACACCTTC.

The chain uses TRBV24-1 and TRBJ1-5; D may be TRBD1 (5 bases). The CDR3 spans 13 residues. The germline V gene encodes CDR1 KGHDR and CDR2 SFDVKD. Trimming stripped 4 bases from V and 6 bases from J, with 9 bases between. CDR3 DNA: TGTGCCACCAGTGACCGGGGGAGTCAGCCCCAGCATTTT. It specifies CATSDRGSQPQHF.

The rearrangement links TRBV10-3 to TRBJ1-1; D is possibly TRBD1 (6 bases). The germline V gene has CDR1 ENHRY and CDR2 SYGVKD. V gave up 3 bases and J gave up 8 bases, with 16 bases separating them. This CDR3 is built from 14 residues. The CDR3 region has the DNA TGTGCCATCAGTGAATACCGGGGGCCGACCGAAGCTTTCTTT. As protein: CAISEYRGPTEAFF.